This passage covers 14 T cell receptor beta chains from one sample sequenced in a study of blood T cell repertoires in COVID-19. The method was immunoSEQ multiplex PCR; TCRdb's version includes in-frame clones alone and lacks a portion of them. Of approximately 350,000 clones listed, 75% to 90% were seen once; the top ten hold about 7%. Specimen: peripheral blood. These receptors were collected from a woman aged 55-69 years with COVID-19, enrolled during active disease.

The chain uses TRBV9 and TRBJ2-3; D may be TRBD1 (5 bases). V gave up 3 bases and J gave up 0 bases, with 14 bases separating them. The CDR3 is made up of 16 amino acids. Germline loops: CDR1 SGDLS, CDR2 YYNGEE. The CDR3 reads CASSEGPGWSTDTQYF. The CDR3 DNA sequence: TGTGCCAGCAGCGAAGGTCCAGGGTGGAGCACAGATACGCAGTATTTT.

The chain is built from TRBV6-5 and TRBJ2-2, with 11 bases matching TRBD1. CDR1 and CDR2 (germline): MNHEY, SVGAGI. The CDR3 spans 16 residues. V lost 2 bases, J lost 4 bases, and 3 bases stayed unmatched. The CDR3 protein is CASSYGTGGGTGELFF. In DNA form, the CDR3 reads TGTGCCAGCAGTTACGGGACAGGGGGAGGCACCGGGGAGCTGTTTTTT.

The chain combines TRBV27 with TRBJ2-5; TRBD2 agrees at 7 bases. CDR1 and CDR2 from the germline V gene are MNHEY and SMNVEV (reference sequence). The CDR3 covers 16 residues. Germline trimming cut 2 bases from V and 4 bases from J; bases unmatched to any gene: 10. CDR3 amino acids: CASSLTPLGRGETQYF. The CDR3 DNA reads as TGTGCCAGCAGTTTAACGCCCTTGGGGAGGGGAGAGACCCAGTACTTC.

The chain carries TRBV11-3 and TRBJ1-1, with D unresolved. The CDR3 runs to 11 residues. V dropped 9 bases and J dropped 3 bases, with 8 bases sitting between them. Germline CDR1 is SGHNT and CDR2 is YENEEA. The CDR3 sequence is CARPEDTEAFF. The DNA of the CDR3 is TGTGCCAGGCCGGAGGACACTGAAGCTTTCTTT.

The genes are TRBV13 and TRBJ2-3, with TRBD1 matching 7 bases. V lost 5 bases, J lost 10 bases, and 15 bases stayed unmatched. This CDR3 has 15 residues. Per the germline V gene, CDR1 is PRHDT and CDR2 is FYEKMQ (reference sequence). This chain's CDR3 is CASSTPGTADRAQYF. As DNA, the CDR3 is TGTGCCAGCAGCACCCCCGGGACAGCAGATCGGGCGCAGTATTTT. Combining the CDR3 with reference TRBV13 and TRBJ2-3 gives the whole variable domain AAGVIQSPRHLIKEKRETATLKCYPIPRHDTVYWYQQGPGQDPQFLISFYEKMQSDKGSIPDRFSAQQFSDYHSELNMSSLELGDSALYFCASSTPGTADRAQYFGPGTRLTVL.

This clone was counted only a few times. The chain recombines TRBV9 with TRBJ1-6; the match to TRBD1 covers 9 bases. The CDR3 sequence is 14 residues long. CDR1 and CDR2 from the germline V gene are SGDLS and YYNGEE. Trimming removed 7 bases from V and 5 bases from J; junction bases left unmatched: 4. The CDR3 coding sequence is TGTGCCAGCTCTCGACAGGGGGATAATTCACCCCTCCACTTT. Translated, it gives CASSRQGDNSPLHF.

This clone has more than one count but fewer than ten. V and J are TRBV6-5 and TRBJ1-2; possible D gene TRBD1, 5 bases. CDR1 and CDR2 from the germline V gene are MNHEY and SVGAGI. This CDR3 contains 15 residues. V lost 6 bases and J 0 bases, leaving 14 bases between the germline ends. The CDR3 spells CASSPQGTANYGYTF. The CDR3 nucleotides read TGTGCCAGCAGCCCCCAGGGAACAGCTAACTATGGCTACACCTTC.

This chain uses TRBV6-5 with TRBJ2-7; the match to TRBD1 covers 7 bases. The V gene's germline CDR1 is MNHEY and CDR2 SVGAGI. The CDR3 spans 15 residues. V lost 11 bases, J lost 5 bases, and 18 bases stayed unmatched. The CDR3 DNA is TGTGCCCAGGGGGTTCCCCGCGCCAACGGGAACGAGCAGTACTTC. Its translation is CAQGVPRANGNEQYF.

The chain joins TRBV7-8 to TRBJ1-2; D is unclear. Looked up from germline, CDR1 is SGHVS and CDR2 is FQNEAQ. This CDR3 is 12 amino acids long. V lost 5 bases, J lost 2 bases, and 6 bases lay in between. DNA for the CDR3: TGTGCCAGCAGCCATGAGAACTATGGCTACACCTTC. Translating gives CASSHENYGYTF. The full variable domain, in which reference TRBV7-8 and TRBJ1-2 provide the parts outside the CDR3, is GAGVSQSPRYKVAKRGQDVALRCDPISGHVSLFWYQQALGQGPEFLTYFQNEAQLDKSGLPSDRFFAERPEGSVSTLKIQRTQQEDSAVYLCASSHENYGYTFGSGTRLTVV.

V usage is TRBV9 and J usage is TRBJ2-5, with D maybe TRBD1 (7 bases). Per germline, CDR1 SGDLS and CDR2 YYNGEE. This CDR3 spans 17 amino acids. The V gene lost 3 bases and the J gene lost 5 bases, with 23 bases spanning the gap. As DNA, the CDR3 is TGTGCCAGCAGCGCCTCCCAGGGGGGCCCATCTGGCGAGACCCAGTACTTC. It codes for CASSASQGGPSGETQYF.

The rearrangement uses TRBV11-1 and TRBJ2-3, with 8 bases lining up with TRBD2. The CDR3 covers 15 residues. Germline trimming cut 1 base from V and 1 base from J; bases unmatched to any gene: 1. Germline V gene sequence: CDR1 SGHAT, CDR2 FQDESV (reference sequence). The CDR3 DNA reads as TGTGCCAGCAGCTTAGGGCGGGGGGGCACAGATACGCAGTATTTT. Translated, it gives CASSLGRGGTDTQYF.

The CDR3 reads CASSQAEGDTEAFF. In nucleotides, the CDR3 is TGTGCCAGCAGCCAAGCCGAGGGGGACACTGAAGCTTTCTTT. The gene calls are TRBV4-2 and TRBJ1-1, with a possible D match to TRBD1 (6 bases). The CDR3 extends over 14 amino acids. Between the trimmed V and J ends, which lost 1 base and 3 bases, there was a span of 9 bases. Germline V gene sequence: CDR1 LGHNA, CDR2 YNFKEQ.

This chain joins TRBV6-5 and TRBJ2-5, with D perhaps TRBD2 (5 bases). The germline CDR1 and CDR2 sequences are MNHEY and SVGAGI. Deletions cut 1 base from V and 5 bases from J, with 14 bases between. The CDR3 has 15 residues. In DNA, the CDR3 is TGTGCCAGCAGTTACTGGGGAGTGGCCGGGGAGACCCAGTACTTC. Translated: CASSYWGVAGETQYF.

J is TRBJ2-3 and V is TRBV9, with a tentative D call TRBD2 (7 bases). V lost 3 bases to trimming and J lost 1 base, with 12 bases between them. The CDR3 consists of 15 residues. CDR1 is SGDLS, CDR2 YYNGEE, per germline. The CDR3 loop reads CASSDGGLGTDTQYF. CDR3 sequence (DNA): TGTGCCAGCAGCGACGGGGGGCTAGGCACAGATACGCAGTATTTT.